The 26 T cell receptor beta chains presented below share a single source sample, sequenced in a study of blood T cells in healthy people across ages. It was with a sample-barcoded 5' primer and a J-beta primer mix that a second PCR of about 6 to 12 cycles was run. MiXCR was run by TCRdb on the 5' RACE reads, yielding one entry per CDR3 protein. This sample carries roughly 900,000 distinct CDR3 sequences, around 26% of them seen once, and the ten largest clones take 15% to 20%. What was sequenced was blood. The receptors were sampled from an elderly woman in good health.

In the case of this clonotype: Germline is not matched at one junction end, which may reflect a read error. CDR3 amino acids: CTSSHAGAKDSYEQYF. CDR3 DNA sequence: TGTACCAGCAGCCACGCAGGGGCCAAAGACTCCTACGAGCAGTACTTC. This rearrangement joins TRBV3-1 to TRBJ2-7, with D possibly being TRBD1 (6 bases). Germline CDR1 reads LGHDT; CDR2 reads YNNKEL (reference sequence). This CDR3 region has 16 residues.

The CDR3 protein is CASRYRGLNEKLFF. The CDR3, as DNA: TGTGCCAGCAGGTACCGGGGCCTTAATGAAAAACTGTTTTTT. The chain joins TRBV28 to TRBJ1-4; possibly TRBD1 for D (5 bases). The CDR3 is 14 amino acids. Germline lookup yields CDR1 MDHEN and CDR2 SYDVKM. V lost 6 bases to trimming and J lost 4 bases, with 12 bases between them.

A note on this clonotype: This may stem from a read error, because a much larger clone lies one nucleotide away. The chain uses TRBV7-2 and TRBJ2-5; 16 nucleotides line up with TRBD2. This CDR3 is built from 16 residues. Trimming removed 4 bases from V and 6 bases from J; junction bases left unmatched: 5. CDR1 and CDR2 from the germline V gene are SGHTA and FQGNSA. In DNA, the CDR3 is TGTGCCAGCAGCTCGGGACTAGCGGGGGGGAGGAAGACCCAGTACTTC. Protein product: CASSSGLAGGRKTQYF.

This clonotype was picked up a small number of times. A clone one base away is much larger, so this may be a read error. The V and J genes are TRBV5-5 and TRBJ2-7; 10 bases line up with TRBD2. This CDR3 is built from 16 residues. Per germline, CDR1 SGHKS and CDR2 YYEKEE (reference sequence). V dropped 2 bases and J dropped 4; count of bases not matched to a gene: 9. The CDR3 is CASSLGPSGGGYEQYF. CDR3 in DNA: TGTGCCAGCAGCTTAGGGCCCAGCGGGGGGGGTTACGAGCAGTACTTC.

The chain links TRBV6-5 to TRBJ2-1, with 8 positions matching TRBD1. Per germline, CDR1 MNHEY and CDR2 SVGAGI. After removal of 2 bases from V and 6 bases from J, the junction contained 9 bases not matched to a gene. The CDR3 is 16 amino acids. CDR3 amino acids: CASSYRGTGGVNEQFF. The CDR3 DNA sequence: TGTGCCAGCAGTTACAGGGGGACAGGTGGGGTCAATGAGCAGTTCTTC.

This clonotype came up a few times. V and J are TRBV29-1 and TRBJ2-2; possible D gene TRBD2, 5 bases. The CDR3 loop spans 14 amino acids. With 4 bases removed from V and 5 bases from J, the gap between germline ends came to 14 bases. The germline V gene encodes CDR1 SQVTM and CDR2 ANQGSEA. CDR3 region: CSVALPRGTGELFF. The CDR3 DNA is TGCAGCGTTGCACTCCCCCGGGGAACCGGGGAGCTGTTTTTT.

J is TRBJ2-7 and V is TRBV11-2; D is possibly TRBD1 (5 bases). The CDR3 length is 15 residues. Germline CDR1 is SGHAT and CDR2 is FQNNGV. V lost 0 bases to trimming and J lost 2 bases, with 11 bases between them. Written as DNA, the CDR3 is TGTGCCAGCAGCTTAGATCCAGGGTGGCCCTACGAGCAGTACTTC. Translated, it gives CASSLDPGWPYEQYF.

The table lists this clonotype with many counts. This chain connects TRBV4-2 to TRBJ1-4; D call uncertain. Germline CDR1 and CDR2: LGHNA and YNFKEQ. The germline V and J ends were trimmed by 4 bases and 3 bases, with 12 bases remaining between them. The CDR3 runs 15 residues. The CDR3 nucleotides are TGTGCCAGCAGCCCCGACGGGCGAGCTAATGAAAAACTGTTTTTT. This encodes CASSPDGRANEKLFF.

Regarding this clonotype: A junction end diverges from the germline sequence, so it may reflect a read error. The chain carries TRBV11-3 and TRBJ2-1; D possibly corresponds to TRBD1 (5 bases). Germline lookup yields CDR1 SGHNT and CDR2 YENEEA. The CDR3 has 14 amino acids. The chain's CDR3 is CASSMGRSDNEQFF. The CDR3 DNA follows: TGTGCCAGCAGCATGGGGCGCTCCGACAATGAGCAGTTCTTC.

In its sample, this clonotype was seen many times. This chain connects TRBV7-2 to TRBJ1-5, with D uncertain. Germline CDR1 and CDR2: SGHTA and FQGNSA. The CDR3 spans 15 residues. The V end was cut by 4 bases, the J end by 3 bases, with 13 bases between. The CDR3 sequence: CASSSSSITNQPQHF. The CDR3 DNA follows: TGTGCCAGCAGCTCGTCCAGTATTACCAATCAGCCCCAGCATTTT.

This clonotype has only a few counts. V and J are TRBV5-1 and TRBJ2-2; 10 bases map to TRBD1. Per germline, CDR1 SGHRS and CDR2 YFSETQ. The ends lost 4 bases at V and 5 bases at J; junction bases unmatched: 14. The CDR3 contains 18 residues. The CDR3 loop is CASSTGTGAHHWTGELFF. CDR3 bases: TGCGCCAGCAGCACCGGGACAGGGGCGCACCATTGGACCGGGGAGCTGTTTTTT.

This clonotype turned up a few times. In DNA form, the CDR3 reads TGTGCCAGCAGTTACTCAAGGGATCATGGCGAAGCTTTCTTT. It yields the protein CASSYSRDHGEAFF. The V and J genes are TRBV6-2 or TRBV6-3 and TRBJ1-1; no firm D call. The germline gives CDR1 MNHEY, CDR2 SVGEGT. V lost 0 bases, J lost 8 bases, and 13 bases lay in between. The CDR3 runs 14 residues.

This clonotype was seen repeatedly, ten times or more. The chain joins TRBV5-1 to TRBJ2-3; 9 bases are shared with TRBD2. The CDR3 totals 13 residues. The J segment lost 3 bases and the V segment lost 5 bases, leaving 1 base of the junction unmatched. CDR1 is SGHRS and CDR2 is YFSETQ in the germline V gene. The CDR3 nucleotides are TGCGCCAGCAGAGCGGGGGGAACAGATACGCAGTATTTT. It encodes CASRAGGTDTQYF.

This clonotype was detected many times. The chain employs TRBV6-1 and TRBJ1-5; D remains ambiguous. CDR1 is MNHNS, CDR2 SASEGT, per germline. The CDR3 consists of 12 residues. The V gene lost 0 bases and the J gene lost 7 bases, with 4 bases spanning the gap. This CDR3 reads CASSEAGQPQHF. The CDR3 nucleotides are TGTGCCAGCAGTGAAGCCGGACAGCCCCAGCATTTT.

There are a few counts of this clonotype. V usage is TRBV20-1 and J usage is TRBJ2-3; possibly TRBD1 for D (6 bases). The CDR3 is made up of 14 amino acids. V was pared by 4 bases and J by 4 bases, with 15 bases between. CDR1 and CDR2 (germline): DFQATT, SNEGSKA (reference sequence). CDR3 in amino acids: CSAKPGHRSDTQYF. In DNA, the CDR3 is TGCAGTGCTAAACCGGGACACAGATCAGATACGCAGTATTTT.

The sample holds many counts of this clonotype. The chain joins TRBV10-3 to TRBJ2-1; tentatively, D is TRBD1 or TRBD2 (6 bases each). The germline V gene encodes CDR1 ENHRY and CDR2 SYGVKD. The CDR3 is 15 residues long. Trimming shortened V by 4 bases and J by 4 bases, and 14 bases separated the two germline ends. CDR3 region: CAISAMGGSYNEQFF. The CDR3 DNA follows: TGTGCCATCAGTGCTATGGGGGGCTCATACAATGAGCAGTTCTTC.

This clonotype was seen only a few times. A read error is possible here, since a much larger clone lies one base away. V gene TRBV6-1 combines with J gene TRBJ2-7; 13 bases map to TRBD2. The V gene's germline CDR1 is MNHNS and CDR2 SASEGT. The J segment lost 7 bases and the V segment lost 1 base, leaving 7 bases of the junction unmatched. The CDR3 totals 16 residues. The CDR3 DNA reads as TGTGCCAGCAGTGAAGAAAGACTAGCGGGGGGTCGGGAGCAGTACTTC. Its protein product is CASSEERLAGGREQYF.

This clonotype was counted ten times or more. One base away lies a much larger clone, so this may be a sequencing read error. The chain is built from TRBV18 and TRBJ2-5, with 11 bases matching TRBD1. The CDR3 length is 15 residues. V was pared by 8 bases and J by 11 bases, with 16 bases of the junction left unmatched. Germline CDR1 is KGHSH and CDR2 is LQKENI. The CDR3 bases are TGTGCCAGCAGTCCCGGGACAGGGGGTTACAATGAGCAGTACTTC. Translation gives CASSPGTGGYNEQYF.

This clonotype was recorded at least ten times. The gene calls are TRBV20-1 and TRBJ2-7; D may be TRBD1 (6 bases). V was pared by 1 base and J by 0 bases, with 13 bases between. Germline values: CDR1 DFQATT, CDR2 SNEGSKA (reference sequence). The CDR3 has 15 amino acids. Here the CDR3 reads CSARGGRGSSYEQYF. The CDR3 nucleotides are TGCAGTGCTAGAGGCGGCAGGGGCAGCTCCTACGAGCAGTACTTC.

The CDR3 bases are TGCAGTGCTAGAGATTTGACTAGCGGGGGTCGGAATGAGCAGTACTTC. Translation gives CSARDLTSGGRNEQYF. V usage is TRBV20-1 and J usage is TRBJ2-1; 12 bases are shared with TRBD2. The end of the DNA is better explained by TRBJ2-7, so the J call may be wrong. CDR3 length: 16 residues. Germline V CDR1 and CDR2: DFQATT, SNEGSKA (reference sequence).

The genes are TRBV14 and TRBJ2-5, with D perhaps TRBD1 or TRBD2 (6 bases each). The end of the DNA is better explained by TRBJ2-7, so the J call may be wrong. The CDR3 totals 14 residues. Germline assignment: CDR1 SGHDN and CDR2 FVKESK. The CDR3 bases are TGTGCCAGCAGCCAAGGAGGGGGGAGACTCGAGCAGTACTTC. Protein sequence: CASSQGGGRLEQYF.

In this sample, this clonotype turned up a few times. This may come from a read error, since a much larger clone is one base off. The chain joins TRBV6-2 or TRBV6-3 to TRBJ2-7; tentative D call: TRBD1 (7 bases). This CDR3 comprises 14 residues. Trimming left V 6 bases short and J 1 base short, with 13 bases between. Germline CDR1 MNHEY, CDR2 SVGEGT. The CDR3: CASRRDSLSYEQYF. The CDR3 coding sequence is TGTGCCAGCAGGCGGGACAGCTTATCCTACGAGCAGTACTTC.

The gene calls are TRBV9 and TRBJ2-1; the match to TRBD2 covers 14 bases. V was pared by 4 bases and J by 10 bases, with 7 bases of the junction left unmatched. Germline lookup yields CDR1 SGDLS and CDR2 YYNGEE. The CDR3 contains 15 residues. This chain's CDR3 is CASSLGLAGAGEQFF. CDR3 DNA: TGTGCCAGCAGCTTGGGACTAGCGGGAGCAGGCGAGCAGTTCTTC.

The rearrangement links TRBV4-3 to TRBJ1-4; D is possibly TRBD1 (6 bases). The V and J ends lost 0 bases and 10 bases respectively, with 12 bases between them. Germline loops: CDR1 LGHNA, CDR2 YSLEER. The CDR3 has 14 residues. The CDR3 sequence is CASSQDLQGRKLFF. The CDR3 DNA reads as TGCGCCAGCAGCCAAGATTTACAGGGACGAAAACTGTTTTTT.

This clonotype was picked up a small number of times. The chain joins TRBV2 to TRBJ2-1; D possibly uses TRBD1 or TRBD2 (5 bases each). Trimming took off 8 bases at V and 7 bases at J, with 15 bases between the two ends. CDR3 length: 13 amino acids. The germline gives CDR1 SNHLY, CDR2 FYNNEI. CDR3 DNA sequence: TGTGCCAGCGAAGATTCTGGGGGAAATGAGCAGTTCTTC. Its translation: CASEDSGGNEQFF.

This clonotype occurred many times. V usage is TRBV6-2 or TRBV6-3 and J usage is TRBJ2-5; 7 bases agree with TRBD1. This CDR3 is built from 14 residues. CDR1 is MNHEY, CDR2 SVGEGT, per germline. V shed 7 bases, J shed 1 base, and the junction held 6 bases outside the gene matches. CDR3 in amino acids: CASKRTGRQETQYF. The CDR3 DNA sequence: TGTGCCAGCAAGCGGACAGGACGCCAAGAGACCCAGTACTTC.